The entry that follows covers one T cell receptor (beta chain) sequence. Its specificity is not known. This sample was taken from a study of graft-versus-host responses after intestinal transplantation. Data came from immunoSEQ multiplex PCR; TCRdb stores just in-frame clones and leaves some out. The repertoire consists of about 92,000 clones, with 80% to 95% occurring once and the leading ten covering approximately 5.6%. V lost 5 bases, J lost 2 bases, and 13 bases lay in between. This CDR3 has 14 residues. The germline gives CDR1 SEHNR, CDR2 FQNEAQ (reference sequence). The sample consisted of unstimulated CD8+ T cells sorted from spleen or lymph node cells, taken before intestinal transplant. This receptor was obtained from a human donor who received an intestinal transplant. The V gene is TRBV7-9, the J gene TRBJ2-7; D perhaps matches TRBD2 (6 bases). CDR3 nucleotide sequence: TGTGCCAGCAGCCCCCCGGACTACGCCTACGAGCAGTACTTC. This codes for CASSPPDYAYEQYF.